This TCR beta chain was captured by sequencing in a study of CD8+ T cells in alopecia areata. Overall study context: Twice a day, 5 to 10 mg of oral tofacitinib was administered to treated patients.

Study-wide points: More clonal than normal scalp was lesional scalp, particularly alopecia totalis/universalis.

V was trimmed by 7 bases and J by 9 bases, leaving 12 bases between them. The CDR3 has 11 residues. Germline V gene data show CDR1 as MGHDK and CDR2 as SYGVNS. Reverse transcription of extracted RNA yielded cDNA, which provided the sequencing template. Generated by immunoSEQ multiplex PCR, the TCRdb table keeps only in-frame clones and is missing some. Seen here are roughly 150,000 clones, roughly 50% observed once, and the top ten hold approximately 6.8%. Of note for this clone: What it binds is not known.

The source material was CD4+ T cells sorted from blood. The V gene is TRBV25-1, the J gene TRBJ1-1, with D tentatively TRBD1 (5 bases). The TCR originated in a human donor with alopecia areata. CDR3 bases: TGTGCCAGCATAAGGGGATCCCAAGCTTTCTTT. Translated, it gives CASIRGSQAFF.